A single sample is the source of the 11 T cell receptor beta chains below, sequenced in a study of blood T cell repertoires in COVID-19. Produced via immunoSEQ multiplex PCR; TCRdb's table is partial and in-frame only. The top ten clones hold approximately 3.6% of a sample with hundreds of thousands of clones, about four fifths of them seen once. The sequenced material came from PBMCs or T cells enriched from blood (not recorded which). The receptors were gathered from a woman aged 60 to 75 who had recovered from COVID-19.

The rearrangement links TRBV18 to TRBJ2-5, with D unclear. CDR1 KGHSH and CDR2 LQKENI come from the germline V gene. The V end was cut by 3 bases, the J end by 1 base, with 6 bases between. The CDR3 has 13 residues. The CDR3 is CASSPAGQETQYF. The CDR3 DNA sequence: TGTGCCAGCTCACCTGCAGGCCAAGAGACCCAGTACTTC.

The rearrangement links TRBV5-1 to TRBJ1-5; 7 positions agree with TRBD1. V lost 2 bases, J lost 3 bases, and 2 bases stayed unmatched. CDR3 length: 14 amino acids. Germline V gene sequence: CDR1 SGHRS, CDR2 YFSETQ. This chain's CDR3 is CASSLDRDNQPQHF. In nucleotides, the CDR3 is TGCGCCAGCAGCTTAGACAGGGACAATCAGCCCCAGCATTTT.

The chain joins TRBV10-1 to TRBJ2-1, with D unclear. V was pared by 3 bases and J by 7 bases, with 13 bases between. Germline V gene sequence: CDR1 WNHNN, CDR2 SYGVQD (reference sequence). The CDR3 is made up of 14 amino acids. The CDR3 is CASSEWSDPNEQFF. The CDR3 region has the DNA TGCGCCAGCAGTGAATGGTCAGATCCGAATGAGCAGTTCTTC.

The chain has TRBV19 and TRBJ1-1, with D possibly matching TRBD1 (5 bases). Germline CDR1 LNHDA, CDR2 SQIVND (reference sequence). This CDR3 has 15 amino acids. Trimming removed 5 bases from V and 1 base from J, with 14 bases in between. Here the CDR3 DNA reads TGTGCCAGTAGTCCGATGGTGGGGCAGAACACTGAAGCTTTCTTT. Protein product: CASSPMVGQNTEAFF.

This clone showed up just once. CDR3 protein: CASSEVDGRVVFF. CDR3 DNA: TGTGCCAGCAGTGAAGTGGACGGGAGGGTTGTGTTCTTC. V is TRBV6-1 and J is TRBJ2-1, with TRBD2 matching 8 bases. Germline loops: CDR1 MNHNS, CDR2 SASEGT. J was trimmed by 15 bases and V by 1 base; bases with no gene match: 8. The CDR3 sequence is 13 residues long.

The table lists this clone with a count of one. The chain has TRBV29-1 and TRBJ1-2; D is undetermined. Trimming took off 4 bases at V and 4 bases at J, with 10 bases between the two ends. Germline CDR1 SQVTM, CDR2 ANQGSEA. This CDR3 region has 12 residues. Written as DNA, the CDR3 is TGCAGCGTTGGGGAGCGCGGCTATGGCTACACCTTC. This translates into CSVGERGYGYTF.

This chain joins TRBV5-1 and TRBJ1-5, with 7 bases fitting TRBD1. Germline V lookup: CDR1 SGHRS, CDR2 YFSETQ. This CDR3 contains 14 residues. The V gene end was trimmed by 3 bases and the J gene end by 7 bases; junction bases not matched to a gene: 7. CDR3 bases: TGCGCCAGCAGCTCGCAGGGGGGAAACCAGCCCCAGCATTTT. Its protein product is CASSSQGGNQPQHF.

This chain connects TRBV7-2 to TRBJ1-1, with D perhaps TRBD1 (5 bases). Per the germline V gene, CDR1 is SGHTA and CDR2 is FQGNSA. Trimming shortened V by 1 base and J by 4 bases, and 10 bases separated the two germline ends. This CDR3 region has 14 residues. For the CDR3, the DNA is TGTGCCAGCAGCTTAGATGGGGGGAGCACTGAAGCTTTCTTT. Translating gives CASSLDGGSTEAFF.

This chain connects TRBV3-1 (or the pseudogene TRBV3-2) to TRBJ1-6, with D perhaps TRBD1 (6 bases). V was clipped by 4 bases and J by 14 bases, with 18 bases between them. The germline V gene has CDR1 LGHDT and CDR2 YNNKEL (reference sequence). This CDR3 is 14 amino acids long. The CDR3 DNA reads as TGTGCCAGCAGCCCTAACAGGGATATTTTATCCCTCCACTTT. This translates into CASSPNRDILSLHF.

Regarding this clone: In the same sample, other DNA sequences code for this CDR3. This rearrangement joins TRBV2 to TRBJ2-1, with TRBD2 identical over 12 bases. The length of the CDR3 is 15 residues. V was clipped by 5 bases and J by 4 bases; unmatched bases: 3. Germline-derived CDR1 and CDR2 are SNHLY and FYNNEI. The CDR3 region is CASSRLAGVYNEQFF. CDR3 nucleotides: TGTGCCAGCAGTCGACTAGCGGGGGTTTACAATGAGCAGTTCTTC.

In DNA, the CDR3 is TGTGCCAGCAGCCGGATTAGCTCAGGGAGGCCTGGAAACACCATATATTTT. The encoded protein is CASSRISSGRPGNTIYF. The chain employs TRBV7-9 and TRBJ1-3, with D possibly matching TRBD1 (5 bases). Germline CDR1 reads SEHNR; CDR2 reads FQNEAQ (reference sequence). Trimming pared 5 bases from V and 2 bases from J, leaving 19 bases between. The CDR3 runs 17 residues.